The clone carrying this T cell receptor beta chain was counted only a few times. Trimming removed 5 bases from V and 5 bases from J, with 4 bases in between. The CDR3 sequence is 11 residues long. Flow cytometry served to check the purity of CD4+ and CD8+ cells, which were isolated by positive magnetic bead selection. This table comes from immunoSEQ multiplex PCR, and its TCRdb copy is limited to in-frame clones, with some not included. The sample contains just over 30,000 clones, around 83% of which appear only once. This specimen belongs to a study of somatic mutations in cytotoxic T cells in rheumatoid arthritis.

This clonotype was sampled from an adult with rheumatoid arthritis. The gene calls are TRBV23-1 and TRBJ1-5; D gene uncertain. TRBV23-1 is classed as an ORF, of uncertain function. Sequenced input: CD8+ T cells sorted from blood. Here the CDR3 DNA reads TGCGCCAGCAGTTTGGATCAGCCCCAGCATTTT. Protein sequence: CASSLDQPQHF.